Listed below are T cell receptor beta chains from one sample, sequenced in a study of metastatic and nonmetastatic thyroid tumors. MiXCR re-clonotyped the PCR reads for TCRdb. Altogether about 39,000 clones are present, approximately 17% being singletons, with the ten largest covering roughly 13%. Sequenced input: tumor tissue. The receptors derive from a female donor with papillary thyroid cancer or a benign thyroid nodule (not recorded which). Some clones in this sample may be carry-over from other donors' samples. Each CDR3 is given with its conserved first and last residue. A D gene is named only where the DNA matches it firmly. Rows may omit the clone size; those that give it use once, few, many or a size class.

CDR3 length,D gene,clone size,V gene,J gene,CDR3 DNA,CDR3 protein
14,TRBD2,NA,TRBV27,TRBJ2-7,TGCGCCAGCAGCCGTACCGGGACTACTCGCGAGCAGTACTTC,CASSRTGTTREQYF
16,NA,NA,TRBV12-3/TRBV12-4,TRBJ1-2,TGTGCCAGCATCCCCCGGGGGCGAGGGGTACACTATGGCTACACCTTC,CASIPRGRGVHYGYTF
17,NA,NA,TRBV5-1,TRBJ2-6,TGCGCCAGCAGCTTTTCTCTAAAGACTTCTGGGGCCAACATCCTGACTTTC,CASSFSLKTSGANILTF
15,NA,NA,TRBV12-3/TRBV12-4,TRBJ1-1,TGTGCCATCAGTTTACCTAGGGCGGCGAACACTGAAGCTTTCTTC,CAISLPRAANTEAFF
13,TRBD1,few,TRBV7-3,TRBJ2-1,TGTGCCAGCAGCCCGGGACAGTACAATGAGCAGTCCTTC,CASSPGQYNEQSF
15,TRBD2,many,TRBV20-1,TRBJ2-2,TGCAGTGCTAGACCCCTAGCGGGAGTTCCCGGGGAGCTGTTTTTT,CSARPLAGVPGELFF
14,NA,many,TRBV20-1,TRBJ1-1,TGCAGTGCTAGCCTACCCCAGGAGAACACTGAAGCTTTCTTT,CSASLPQENTEAFF
19,TRBD2,many,TRBV27,TRBJ2-7,TGTGCCAGCAGTTCCACCCCCACCCCCATTAGCGGGAATACGGGGGAGCAGTACTTC,CASSSTPTPISGNTGEQYF
15,NA,NA,TRBV27,TRBJ1-2,TGTGCCAGCAGTCTATCTCTTTCCAGTCAGCTAGGCTACACCTTC,CASSLSLSSQLGYTF
15,NA,many,TRBV9,TRBJ2-3,TGTGCCAGCAGCGTAGGGGACACGAGCACAGATACGCAGTATTTT,CASSVGDTSTDTQYF
18,TRBD1,NA,TRBV7-8,TRBJ2-7,TGTGCCAGCAGCCCGCAACTCGTTTGTGGGACAGGGTCCTACGAGCAGTACTTC,CASSPQLVCGTGSYEQYF
18,NA,many,TRBV28,TRBJ1-3,TGTGCCAGCAGCCCCGGGGGGATCAGCTTAATTTCTGGAAACACCATATATTTT,CASSPGGISLISGNTIYF
15,TRBD1,once,TRBV11-2,TRBJ2-1,TGTGCCAGCAGCATGGACAGGGGGTGGAACAATGAGCAGTTCTTC,CASSMDRGWNNEQFF
17,NA,few,TRBV6-2/TRBV6-3,TRBJ1-3,TGTGCCAGCAGTGGGGCTTTAGGGAGGAGCTCTGGAAACACCATATATTTT,CASSGALGRSSGNTIYF
18,TRBD1,many,TRBV11-1,TRBJ1-5,TGTGCCAGCAGCCCGGGACAGGGGGGGGCCTATAGCAATCAGCCCCAGCATTTT,CASSPGQGGAYSNQPQHF
15,TRBD2,many,TRBV28,TRBJ2-3,TGTGCCAGCAGTTTCTTAGCGGGAGGTTTAGATACGCAGTATTTT,CASSFLAGGLDTQYF
15,NA,few,TRBV12-3/TRBV12-4,TRBJ1-2,TGTGCCAGCAGCCCTCACAGGGTGCCCGGCTATGGCTACACCTTC,CASSPHRVPGYGYTF
13,NA,many,TRBV5-1,TRBJ2-1,TGCGCCAGCAGCCCGGACTCCTACAATGAGCAGTTCTTC,CASSPDSYNEQFF
15,NA,many,TRBV12-3/TRBV12-4,TRBJ2-2,TGTGCCAGCAGTTTCCCGGACGGGTACGCCGGGGAGCTGTTTTTT,CASSFPDGYAGELFF
14,NA,NA,TRBV28,TRBJ2-7,TGTGCCAGCAGGGACACCAAATATCTCCACGAGCAGTACTTC,CASRDTKYLHEQYF
14,NA,NA,TRBV7-3,TRBJ2-3,TGTGCCAGCAGCCCGGGGTCCGTTTCGGATACTCAGTATTTT,CASSPGSVSDTQYF
13,NA,many,TRBV7-8,TRBJ2-7,TGTGCCAGCAGCTTAGTTCGACGGACGGAGCAGTACTTC,CASSLVRRTEQYF
11,NA,many,TRBV20-1,TRBJ1-1,TGCAGTGCTAGAGATCCTGAACAAGCTTTCTTT,CSARDPEQAFF
12,TRBD1,NA,TRBV3-1,TRBJ1-1,TGTGCCAGCAGTAGACAGGGGTGGGGCGCTTTCTTT,CASSRQGWGAFF
14,NA,many,TRBV5-6,TRBJ2-3,TGTGCCAGCAGCTTCCCACCTAGCACAGATACGCAGTATTTT,CASSFPPSTDTQYF
18,TRBD2,many,TRBV4-1,TRBJ2-1,TGCGCCAGCAGACAAGAGGTGCTAGCGGGAAGCTCCTACAATGAGCAGTTCTTC,CASRQEVLAGSSYNEQFF
14,NA,many,TRBV5-5,TRBJ1-5,TGTGCCAGCAGCTTAACGGACATAAGGCAGCCCCAGCATTTT,CASSLTDIRQPQHF
12,NA,few,TRBV19,TRBJ2-7,TGTGCCAGTAGTATAGGGGGGCACCGCCAGTACTTC,CASSIGGHRQYF
13,NA,many,TRBV11-2,TRBJ1-5,TGTGCCAGCAGCTTAGCTGAAAATCAGCCCCAGCATTTT,CASSLAENQPQHF
13,TRBD1,NA,TRBV7-3,TRBJ1-1,TGTGCCAGCAGCCGAACAGGGGAAACTGAAGCTTTCTTT,CASSRTGETEAFF
14,NA,NA,TRBV6-1,TRBJ2-7,TGTGCCAGCAGTGTGAGATGGGGAGACGACGAGCAGTACTTC,CASSVRWGDDEQYF
17,TRBD1,NA,TRBV11-1,TRBJ1-1,TGTGCCAGCAGCTTATTCGGGACAGGGGCCCTTTTCACTGAAGCTTTCTTT,CASSLFGTGALFTEAFF
16,TRBD2,NA,TRBV12-3/TRBV12-4,TRBJ2-1,TGTGCCAGCAGTTTATATACGGGACTAGCGGGAGGGGGCGAGTTCTTC,CASSLYTGLAGGGEFF
13,NA,many,TRBV7-3,TRBJ1-1,TGTGCCAGCAGCCCCTCGTTAGGGGGTGAAGCTTTCTTT,CASSPSLGGEAFF
14,TRBD1,many,TRBV20-1,TRBJ1-2,TGCAGTGCTAGAAAGACAGGGGTTAGCTATGGCTACACCTTC,CSARKTGVSYGYTF
12,NA,many,TRBV3-1,TRBJ2-1,TGTGCCAGCAGCCAGCTATGGAATGAGCAGTTCTTC,CASSQLWNEQFF
15,NA,many,TRBV12-3/TRBV12-4,TRBJ2-3,TGTGCCAGCAGTTCCCGGACGGATTTCACAGATACGCAGTATTTT,CASSSRTDFTDTQYF
16,NA,many,TRBV18,TRBJ1-5,TGTGCCAGCTCACCACCGGGGGGTCATGGCAATCAGCCCCAGCATTTT,CASSPPGGHGNQPQHF
15,TRBD1,NA,TRBV27,TRBJ1-1,TGTGCCAGCAGTTTAACGGGACAGGGGAACACTGAAGCTTTCTTT,CASSLTGQGNTEAFF
14,NA,many,TRBV2,TRBJ1-1,TGTGCCAGCAAGGAATCTAATTTCAGGGGACCAGCTTTCTTT,CASKESNFRGPAFF
13,NA,large,TRBV30,TRBJ2-7,TGTGCCCGCCTTTTTTTGCGGGACTACGAGCAGTACTTC,CARLFLRDYEQYF
14,TRBD1,many,TRBV18,TRBJ1-5,TGTGCCAGCTCAGAACGACAGGGGAATCAGCCCCAGCATTTT,CASSERQGNQPQHF
13,TRBD1,many,TRBV2,TRBJ1-4,TGTGCCAGCAGCCGGGACAGGGATGAAAAACTGTTTTTT,CASSRDRDEKLFF
15,NA,many,TRBV5-1,TRBJ1-1,TGCGCCAGCAGCTTGGTTGGGGGAAGGAACACTGAAGCTTTCTTT,CASSLVGGRNTEAFF
15,NA,many,TRBV5-4,TRBJ2-5,TGTGCCAGCAGCCGTGGGGGCAGCAGCCTAGAGACCCAGTACTTC,CASSRGGSSLETQYF
16,NA,many,TRBV6-2/TRBV6-3,TRBJ2-1,TGTGCCAGCAGTTACTTTGGCCAGGGAACCTACAATGAGCAGTTCTTC,CASSYFGQGTYNEQFF
11,NA,NA,TRBV5-6,TRBJ2-7,TGTGCCAGCAGCAATGGACACGAGCAGTACTTC,CASSNGHEQYF
14,NA,few,TRBV19,TRBJ2-3,TGTGCCACCCGTAGAGCGTCTAGCACAGATACGCAGTATTTT,CATRRASSTDTQYF
17,TRBD2,NA,TRBV15,TRBJ2-1,TGTGCCACCAGCAGTCCGAGGGGGACTAGCTCCTACAATGAGCAGTTCTTC,CATSSPRGTSSYNEQFF
16,NA,many,TRBV5-1,TRBJ1-2,TGCGCCAGCAGCTTGGGAATGGGGGGCCCGGGATATGGCTACACCTTC,CASSLGMGGPGYGYTF
17,NA,NA,TRBV24-1,TRBJ2-1,TGTGCCACCAGTGATTCCAGACAACTAAGCTCCTACAATGAGCAGTTCTTC,CATSDSRQLSSYNEQFF